The clone carrying this TCR beta chain was found a few times. Its specificity is not known. The V and J ends lost 8 bases and 6 bases, in that order; junction bases with no gene match: 6. The germline V gene encodes CDR1 ENHRY and CDR2 SYGVKD. The CDR3 sequence is 13 residues long. The data were produced by immunoSEQ multiplex PCR, yet TCRdb's version contains in-frame clones alone and is incomplete. The table includes fewer than 35,000 clones, roughly 74% detected once. This sample was taken from a study of STAT5B mutations in CD4+ large granular lymphocyte leukemia. For the study at large: Healthy donors showed HLA-associated enrichment of the CDR3 'QG' motif.

Study-level points and caveats: TRBV06-family usage was enriched in top patient clones (8/27) versus controls (2/35). Patient CD4-sorted repertoires looked more clonal than healthy CD4+ repertoires, even without putative leukemic clones.

This sequence joins TRBV10-3 and TRBJ1-5; 8 nucleotides match TRBD1. The TCR originated in a human donor in good health. The sample comprised CD4+ T cells from blood buffy coats. CDR3 nucleotides: TGTGCCATCGGTCAGGGGGCTGCTCAGCCCCAGCATTTT. This encodes CAIGQGAAQPQHF.